Detailed here is one TCR beta chain. The antigen is not known. A single record per CDR3 protein comes from TCRdb applying MiXCR to the 5' RACE reads. The sample holds 450,000 or so distinct CDR3 sequences, roughly an eighth seen once. These data are taken from a study of identical twins. Overall study results and limits: Donors were not followed over many years; analysis was cross-sectional.

Germline CDR1 SGHAT, CDR2 FQNNGV. V was pared by 1 base and J by 1 base, with 19 bases between. CDR3 length: 18 amino acids. The same sample was also studied in work on yellow fever vaccine responses in identical twins.

Sequences were obtained from CD4+ T cells sorted from blood. The J gene is TRBJ1-1, the V gene TRBV11-2, with D possibly TRBD1 on 6 matching bases. The TCR sequence derives from a woman younger than 35 in good health. The CDR3 DNA reads TGTGCCAGCAGCTTAGTGACGTTGAGGGACATTCCGAACACTGAAGCTTTCTTT. It translates to CASSLVTLRDIPNTEAFF. The whole variable domain, remainder taken from reference TRBV11-2 and TRBJ1-1, is EAGVAQSPRYKIIEKRQSVAFWCNPISGHATLYWYQQILGQGPKLLIQFQNNGVVDDSQLPKDRFSAERLKGVDSTLKIQPAKLEDSAVYLCASSLVTLRDIPNTEAFFGQGTRLTVV.